The entry below gives a single TCR beta chain sequence along with its context. This clone was detected only a few times. This clone's antigen is unknown. Qualities for individual bases were not recorded, and no much larger clone is one base off. All of the isolated RNA was reverse transcribed with the High Capacity cDNA Reverse Transcription Kit, so expressed TCRB transcripts were sequenced. Deep immunoSEQ sequencing was applied to naive, central memory and regulatory T cell samples, giving an average of roughly 3.3 million total reads per sample. Sorted cells were lysed in RLT buffer and RNA was extracted with DNase-treated RNeasy Micro or Mini kits, depending on cell number. Each cell subset was processed on its own to prevent cross-contamination, while patient and healthy donor samples were processed together. Using the immunoSEQ multiplex PCR, TCRB sequences were amplified from cDNA into 87-bp fragments spanning the CDR3 region. Amplicons were sequenced on the Illumina HiSeq platform. Per the source publication's procedure: PCR bias was computationally corrected using synthetic template baselines, reads within Hamming distance 2 were collapsed, and singletons that could not be merged were discarded. Reads were aligned to IMGT to assign V, D and J genes, CDR3 length, and insertions or deletions at six rearrangement sites. Within each subset, clonotype counts were normalized to sorted cell number, after which true diversity and Gini coefficients were computed with the tcR R package. The overlap coefficient, calculated on TCRB nucleotide sequences, was used to quantify repertoire sharing. As a proxy for the pre-selection repertoire, out-of-frame TCRB sequences from naive cells were analyzed. What TCRdb holds here is the immuneACCESS table cut down to in-frame rearrangements. Part of the clones is not present; checked against another copy, under half of the missing clones reflect an unresolved V gene, and the others are unexplained. Clonal size and the V and J genes are those of that table, whereas D and trimming came from the DNA. This sample lists hundreds of thousands of clones; roughly 10% were detected once. The ten largest clones add up to over 0.015% of the sample.

This sample is drawn from a study of beta chain features in type 1 diabetes (dated by TCRdb to 2017 to 2018). A note on the overall study: No differences in mean age, gender distribution, total cell number or subset yield were found between patients and healthy donors. A total of some 100,000,000 sorted cells were examined across all samples, and a strong correlation was observed between cell number per subset and RNA yield. In the study, recently diagnosed type 1 diabetes patients and matched healthy donors were compared on the TCRB repertoires of their sorted circulating CD4+ T cell subsets. Regulatory and stem cell-like memory subsets were obtained from only 8 patients and roughly 8 healthy donors, while naive and central memory subsets were obtained from all 28 donors.

The research as a whole found: Sequencing cDNA rather than genomic DNA could over-represent highly expressing activated cells, although activation and CD3 levels did not differ between groups. Patients with type 1 diabetes made fewer insertions and deleted more nucleotides at VDJ recombination sites, implying thymic rearrangement abnormalities. A moderate but significant shortening of TCRB CDR3 length was observed in type 1 diabetes patients in all four CD4+ subsets. PCR may preferentially amplify shorter templates, but because patient and control samples were amplified and corrected together, any resulting skew would affect both groups equally. HLA sub-analyses involved small numbers of individuals, so any influence of HLA type on TCRB rearrangement remained unresolved. Naive, central memory and regulatory TCRB repertoires appeared to be more similar among patients than among healthy donors.

Each donor gave one peripheral blood draw, about 100 mL on average, collected into heparinised tubes. A BD FACSAria II was used to sort naive, central memory, regulatory and stem cell-like memory CD4+ T cells with a panel that included CD45RO, CCR7, CD25, CD127, CD95 and CD27. Every sorted population had a purity above 95%. Right away, PBMCs were isolated by Lymphoprep density gradient centrifugation and were stained directly, with no culture step. So that batch effects would be minimized, each experiment stained and sorted samples in pairs, pairing one healthy donor with one patient. CDR3 length: 14 amino acids, cysteine to phenylalanine. Only the CDR3 DNA stays, 42 bases, in frame from base 1. CDR1 and CDR2 were assigned from the germline V gene as MNHEY and SVGAGI. The trim is 4 bases for V and 3 bases for J, with a gap of 10 bases between the germline ends.

The sample consisted of naive CD4+ T cells from blood. The cell subset or site label here, explained by the study, means: true naive CD4+ T cells. The clonotype comes from a man aged 25 to 45 with type 1 diabetes. The sequence joins TRBV6-5 to TRBJ1-3, with TRBD1 tentatively as D gene (6 bases match). The CDR3: CASSFDRIGNTIYF. The sequenced DNA: TGTGCCAGCAGTTTCGACAGGATTGGAAACACCATATATTTT.